This T cell receptor (beta chain) derives from a study of cytomegalovirus exposure and HLA in healthy donors. Study outcomes and limitations: In a later analysis, approximately 15,000 TCR beta sequences were associated with HLA alleles at 0.05 false discovery rate.

As for this clone: Antigen: not known.

The primer mix had 60 Vbeta and 13 Jbeta primers. Clones were read by immunoSEQ multiplex PCR, and TCRdb kept only the in-frame ones, dropping some. The repertoire table contains 120,000 or so clones. Trimming removed 10 bases from V and 0 bases from J, with 12 bases in between. The CDR3 contains 13 residues. Germline CDR1 and CDR2: MNHEY and SMNVEV (reference sequence). The material sequenced was PBMCs. The sequence was collected from a man aged 18-30 years in good health and CMV-seronegative. This chain links TRBV27 with TRBJ1-2; a weak D match, TRBD1 (5 bases). The CDR3 loop reads CATGGATNYGYTF. For the CDR3, the DNA is TGTGCCACCGGGGGAGCCACTAACTATGGCTACACCTTC.